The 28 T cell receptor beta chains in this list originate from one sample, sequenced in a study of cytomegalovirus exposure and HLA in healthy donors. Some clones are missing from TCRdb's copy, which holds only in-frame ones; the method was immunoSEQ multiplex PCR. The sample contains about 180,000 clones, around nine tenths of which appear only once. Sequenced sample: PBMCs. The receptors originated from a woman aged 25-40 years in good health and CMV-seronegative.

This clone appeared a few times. The CDR3 reads CASSSRGQGEKLFF. The CDR3 DNA is TGTGCCAGCAGCTCAAGGGGGCAAGGTGAAAAACTGTTTTTT. The rearrangement links TRBV7-6 to TRBJ1-4; 7 bases map to TRBD1. This CDR3 contains 14 residues. Losses at the gene ends were 4 bases for V and 7 bases for J; bases not matched to a gene: 6. Germline lookup yields CDR1 SGHVS and CDR2 FNYEAQ.

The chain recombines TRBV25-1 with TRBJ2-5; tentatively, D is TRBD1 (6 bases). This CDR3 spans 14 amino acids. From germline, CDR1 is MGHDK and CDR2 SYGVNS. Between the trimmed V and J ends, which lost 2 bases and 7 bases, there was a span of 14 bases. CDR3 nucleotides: TGTGCCAGCAGTGAACCGGGACAACCGGCGACCCAGTACTTC. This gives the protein CASSEPGQPATQYF.

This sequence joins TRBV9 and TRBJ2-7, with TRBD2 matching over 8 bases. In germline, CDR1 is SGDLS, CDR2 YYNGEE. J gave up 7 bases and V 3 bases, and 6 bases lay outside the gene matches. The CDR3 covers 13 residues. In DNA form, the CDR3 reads TGTGCCAGCAGCGCCCTACGGGAGGGGGAGCAGTACTTC. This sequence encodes CASSALREGEQYF.

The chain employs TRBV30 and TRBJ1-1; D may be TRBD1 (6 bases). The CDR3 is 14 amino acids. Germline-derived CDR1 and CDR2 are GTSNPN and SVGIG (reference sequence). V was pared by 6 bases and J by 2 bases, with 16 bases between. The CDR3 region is CACNRVEGNTEAFF. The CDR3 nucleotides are TGTGCCTGTAACAGGGTAGAGGGAAACACTGAAGCTTTCTTT.

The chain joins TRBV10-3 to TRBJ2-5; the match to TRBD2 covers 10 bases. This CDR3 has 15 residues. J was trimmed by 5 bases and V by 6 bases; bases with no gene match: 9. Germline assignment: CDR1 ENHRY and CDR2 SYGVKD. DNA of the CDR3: TGTGCCATCAGCCACCCTAGCGGGGGTGGGGAGACCCAGTACTTC. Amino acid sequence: CAISHPSGGGETQYF.

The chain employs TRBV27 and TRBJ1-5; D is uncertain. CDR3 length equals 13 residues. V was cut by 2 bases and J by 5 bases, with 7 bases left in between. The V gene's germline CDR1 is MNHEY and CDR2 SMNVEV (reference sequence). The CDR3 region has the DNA TGTGCCAGCAGTTTACTTTCCGATCAGCCCCAGCATTTT. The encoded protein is CASSLLSDQPQHF.

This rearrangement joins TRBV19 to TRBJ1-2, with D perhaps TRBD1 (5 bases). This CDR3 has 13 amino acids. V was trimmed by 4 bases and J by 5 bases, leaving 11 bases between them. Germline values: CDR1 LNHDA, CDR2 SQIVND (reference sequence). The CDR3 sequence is CASSTEGLYGYTF. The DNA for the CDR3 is TGTGCCAGTAGTACGGAGGGGTTGTATGGCTACACCTTC.

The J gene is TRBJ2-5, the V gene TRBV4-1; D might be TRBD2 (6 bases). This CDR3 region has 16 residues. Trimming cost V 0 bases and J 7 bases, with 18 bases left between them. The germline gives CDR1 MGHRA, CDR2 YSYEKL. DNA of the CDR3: TGCGCCAGCAGCCAAGATGGCGGGACCACCAAGAGGACCCAGTACTTC. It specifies CASSQDGGTTKRTQYF.

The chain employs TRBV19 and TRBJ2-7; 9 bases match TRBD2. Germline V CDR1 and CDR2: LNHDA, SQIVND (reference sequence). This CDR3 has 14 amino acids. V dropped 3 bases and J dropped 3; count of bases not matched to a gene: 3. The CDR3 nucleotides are TGTGCCAGTAGTATTAGCGGGGGAAACTACGAGCAGTACTTC. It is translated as CASSISGGNYEQYF.

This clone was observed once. CDR3 nucleotides: TGTGCCAGCAGCTTGGACAGGGATGGCTACACCTTC. This codes for CASSLDRDGYTF. This chain uses TRBV5-5 with TRBJ1-2; D might be TRBD1 (6 bases). Trimming removed 0 bases from V and 6 bases from J, with 6 bases in between. Germline CDR1 reads SGHKS; CDR2 reads YYEKEE (reference sequence). This CDR3 contains 12 residues.

Written as DNA, the CDR3 is TGTGCCAGCAGCTTGGGGGACAGATCCACAGATACGCAGTATTTT. This translates into CASSLGDRSTDTQYF. The rearrangement links TRBV5-4 to TRBJ2-3, with TRBD1 matching 7 bases. This CDR3 is 15 amino acids long. V dropped 0 bases and J dropped 2; count of bases not matched to a gene: 3. Germline CDR1 is SGHNT and CDR2 is YYREEE (reference sequence).

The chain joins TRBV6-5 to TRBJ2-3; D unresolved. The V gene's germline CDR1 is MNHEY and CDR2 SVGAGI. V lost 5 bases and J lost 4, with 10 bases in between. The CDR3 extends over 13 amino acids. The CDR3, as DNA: TGTGCCAGCAGTCGTACCCGGGCAGATACGCAGTATTTT. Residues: CASSRTRADTQYF.

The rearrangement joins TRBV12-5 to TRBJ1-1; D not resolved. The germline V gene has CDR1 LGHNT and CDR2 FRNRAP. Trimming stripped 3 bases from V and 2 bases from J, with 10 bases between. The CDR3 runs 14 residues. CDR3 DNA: TGTGCTAGTGGTTTATATCCAGGAAACACTGAAGCTTTCTTT. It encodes CASGLYPGNTEAFF.

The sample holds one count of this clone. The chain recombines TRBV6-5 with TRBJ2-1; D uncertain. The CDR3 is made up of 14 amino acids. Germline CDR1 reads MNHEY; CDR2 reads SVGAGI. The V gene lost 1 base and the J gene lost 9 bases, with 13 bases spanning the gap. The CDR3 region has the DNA TGTGCCAGCAGTTACTGGTTCCGACACTCTGAGCAGTTCTTC. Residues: CASSYWFRHSEQFF.

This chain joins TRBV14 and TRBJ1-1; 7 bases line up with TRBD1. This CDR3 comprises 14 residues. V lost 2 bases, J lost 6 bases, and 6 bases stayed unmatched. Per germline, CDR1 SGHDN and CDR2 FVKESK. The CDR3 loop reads CASSQYVTGPEAFF. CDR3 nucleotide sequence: TGTGCCAGCAGCCAATACGTGACAGGGCCTGAAGCTTTCTTT.

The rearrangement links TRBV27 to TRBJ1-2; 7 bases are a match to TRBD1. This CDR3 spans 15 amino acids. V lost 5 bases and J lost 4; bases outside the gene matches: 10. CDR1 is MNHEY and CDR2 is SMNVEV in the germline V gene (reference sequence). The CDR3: CASSTRDSPSYGYTF. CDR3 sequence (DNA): TGTGCCAGCAGTACCCGGGACAGCCCGAGCTATGGCTACACCTTC.

CDR3 protein: CASSLVGGDEQFF. The CDR3, as DNA: TGTGCCAGCAGCTTGGTCGGGGGGGATGAGCAGTTCTTC. The chain couples TRBV5-4 to TRBJ2-1, with 8 positions matching TRBD2. Germline CDR1 SGHNT, CDR2 YYREEE (reference sequence). Trimming removed 0 bases from V and 8 bases from J; junction bases left unmatched: 1. The CDR3 spans 13 residues.

The CDR3 DNA is TGCGCCAGCAGCCAACCGACCGGGATCAGAACAAACTATGGCTACACCTTC. It codes for CASSQPTGIRTNYGYTF. V gene TRBV4-1 combines with J gene TRBJ1-2; D unresolved. Trimming removed 2 bases from V and 2 bases from J, with 18 bases in between. This CDR3 has 17 amino acids. Germline V CDR1 and CDR2: MGHRA, YSYEKL.

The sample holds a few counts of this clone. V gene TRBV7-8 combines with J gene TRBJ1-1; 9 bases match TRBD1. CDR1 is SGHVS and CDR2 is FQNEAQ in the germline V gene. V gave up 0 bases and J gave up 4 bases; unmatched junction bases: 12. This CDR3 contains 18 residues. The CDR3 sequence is CASSLARIGDRVVTEAFF. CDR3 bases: TGTGCCAGCAGCTTAGCGCGTATTGGGGACAGGGTAGTCACTGAAGCTTTCTTT.

The CDR3 is CAISDYGGASTDTQYF. CDR3 DNA sequence: TGTGCCATCAGTGACTATGGGGGGGCGAGCACAGATACGCAGTATTTT. This sequence joins TRBV10-3 and TRBJ2-3; D may be TRBD2 (7 bases). V dropped 3 bases and J dropped 0 bases, with 13 bases sitting between them. Germline V gives CDR1 ENHRY, CDR2 SYGVKD. The CDR3 consists of 16 residues.

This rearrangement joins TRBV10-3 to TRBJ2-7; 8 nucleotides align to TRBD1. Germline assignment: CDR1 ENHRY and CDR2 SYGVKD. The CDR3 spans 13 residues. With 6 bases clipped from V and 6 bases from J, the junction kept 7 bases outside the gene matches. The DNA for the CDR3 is TGTGCCATCAGCGGAGGGACAGGAACCGAGCAGTACTTC. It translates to CAISGGTGTEQYF.

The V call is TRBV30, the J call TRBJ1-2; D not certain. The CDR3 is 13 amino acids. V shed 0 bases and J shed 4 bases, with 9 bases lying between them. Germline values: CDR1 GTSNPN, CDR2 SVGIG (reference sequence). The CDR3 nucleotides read TGTGCCTGGAGTGTACGGCCAGGCTATGGCTACACCTTC. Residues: CAWSVRPGYGYTF.

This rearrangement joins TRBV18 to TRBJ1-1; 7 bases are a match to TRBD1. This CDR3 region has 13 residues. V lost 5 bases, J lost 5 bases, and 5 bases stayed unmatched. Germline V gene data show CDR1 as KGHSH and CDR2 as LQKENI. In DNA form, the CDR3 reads TGTGCCAGCTCATCTACAGGGGATACTGAAGCTTTCTTT. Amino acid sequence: CASSSTGDTEAFF.

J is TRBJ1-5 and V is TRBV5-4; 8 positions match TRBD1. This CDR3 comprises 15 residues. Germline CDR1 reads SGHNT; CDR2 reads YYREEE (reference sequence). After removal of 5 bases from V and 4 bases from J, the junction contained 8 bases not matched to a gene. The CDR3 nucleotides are TGTGCCAGCAGTCCCCGGGACAGGCGGAATCAGCCCCAGCATTTT. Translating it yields CASSPRDRRNQPQHF.

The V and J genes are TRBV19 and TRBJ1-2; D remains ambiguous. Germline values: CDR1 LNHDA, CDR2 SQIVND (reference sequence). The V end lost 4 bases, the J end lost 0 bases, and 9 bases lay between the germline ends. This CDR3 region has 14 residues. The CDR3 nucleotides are TGTGCCAGTAGTACCCCCGGGGCTAACTATGGCTACACCTTC. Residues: CASSTPGANYGYTF.

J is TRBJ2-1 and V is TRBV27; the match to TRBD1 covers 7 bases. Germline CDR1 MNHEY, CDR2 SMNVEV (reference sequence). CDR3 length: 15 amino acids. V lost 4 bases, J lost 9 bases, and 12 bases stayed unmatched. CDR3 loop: CASSSRGSPGVEQFF. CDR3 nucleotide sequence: TGTGCCAGCAGTTCCAGGGGGTCCCCCGGTGTTGAGCAGTTCTTC.

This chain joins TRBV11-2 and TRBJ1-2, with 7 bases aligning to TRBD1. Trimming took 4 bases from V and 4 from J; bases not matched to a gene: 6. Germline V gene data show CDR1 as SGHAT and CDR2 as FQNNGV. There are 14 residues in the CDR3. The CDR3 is CASSSNRGLYGYTF. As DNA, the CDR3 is TGTGCCAGCAGCTCTAACAGGGGTCTCTATGGCTACACCTTC.

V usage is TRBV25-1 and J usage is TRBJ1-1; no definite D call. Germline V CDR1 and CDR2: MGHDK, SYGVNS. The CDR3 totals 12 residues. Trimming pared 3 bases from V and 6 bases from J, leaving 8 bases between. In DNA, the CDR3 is TGTGCCAGCAGTGACCCATACTCTGAAGCTTTCTTT. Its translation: CASSDPYSEAFF.